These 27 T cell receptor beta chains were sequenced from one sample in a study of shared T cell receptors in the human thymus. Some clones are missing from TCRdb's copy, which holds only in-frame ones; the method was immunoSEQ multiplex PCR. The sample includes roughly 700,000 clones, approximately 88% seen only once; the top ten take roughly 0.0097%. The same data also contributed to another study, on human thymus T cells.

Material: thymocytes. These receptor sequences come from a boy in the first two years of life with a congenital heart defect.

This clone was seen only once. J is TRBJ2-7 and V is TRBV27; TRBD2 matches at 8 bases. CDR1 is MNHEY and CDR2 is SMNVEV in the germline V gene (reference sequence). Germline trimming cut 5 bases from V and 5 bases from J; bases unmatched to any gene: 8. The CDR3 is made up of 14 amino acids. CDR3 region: CASSPRGGGDEQYF. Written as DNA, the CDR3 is TGTGCCAGCAGTCCACGGGGGGGAGGGGACGAGCAGTACTTC.

The CDR3 is CASSRNPGQGFTYGYTF. The CDR3 region has the DNA TGTGCCAGCAGCCGAAACCCCGGACAGGGGTTTACCTATGGCTACACCTTC. The chain couples TRBV7-8 to TRBJ1-2; 9 bases map to TRBD1. This CDR3 has 17 residues. The ends lost 5 bases at V and 4 bases at J; junction bases unmatched: 14. CDR1 and CDR2 from the germline V gene are SGHVS and FQNEAQ.

Here the CDR3 reads CASSGRGPSYEQYF. CDR3 coding DNA: TGTGCCAGCAGCGGGCGGGGCCCATCCTACGAGCAGTACTTC. The chain is built from TRBV5-6 and TRBJ2-7; D is possibly TRBD2 (6 bases). From germline, CDR1 is SGHDT and CDR2 YYEEEE. The CDR3 runs 14 residues. With 4 bases removed from V and 1 base from J, the gap between germline ends came to 12 bases.

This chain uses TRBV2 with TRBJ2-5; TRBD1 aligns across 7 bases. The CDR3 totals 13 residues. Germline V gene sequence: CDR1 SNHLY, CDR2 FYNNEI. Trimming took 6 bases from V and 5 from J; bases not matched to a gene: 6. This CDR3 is CASRKDRVETQYF. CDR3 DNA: TGTGCCAGCAGGAAAGACAGGGTGGAGACCCAGTACTTC.

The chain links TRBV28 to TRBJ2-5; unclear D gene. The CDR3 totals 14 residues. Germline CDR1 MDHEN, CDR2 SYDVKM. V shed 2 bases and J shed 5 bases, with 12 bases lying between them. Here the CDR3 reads CASSLRPFGETQYF. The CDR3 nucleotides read TGTGCCAGCAGTTTAAGACCCTTCGGGGAGACCCAGTACTTC.

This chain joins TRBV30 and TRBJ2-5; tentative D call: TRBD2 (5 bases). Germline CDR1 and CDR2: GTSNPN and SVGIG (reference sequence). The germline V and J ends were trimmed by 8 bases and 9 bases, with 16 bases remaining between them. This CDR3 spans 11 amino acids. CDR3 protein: CALRRAGAQYF. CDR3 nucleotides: TGTGCCCTACGTAGGGCGGGTGCCCAGTACTTC.

CDR3 protein: CASSSHPGGDEKLFF. The CDR3 bases are TGTGCCAGCAGCTCCCACCCGGGGGGGGATGAAAAACTGTTTTTT. The V gene is TRBV5-4, the J gene TRBJ1-4; D is possibly TRBD1 (5 bases). Germline assignment: CDR1 SGHNT and CDR2 YYREEE (reference sequence). With 3 bases removed from V and 6 bases from J, the gap between germline ends came to 15 bases. The CDR3 has 15 amino acids.

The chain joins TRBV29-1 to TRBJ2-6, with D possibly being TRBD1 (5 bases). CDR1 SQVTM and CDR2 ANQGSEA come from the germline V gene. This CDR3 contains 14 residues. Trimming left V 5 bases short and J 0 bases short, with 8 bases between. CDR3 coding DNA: TGCAGCGTTTACGACAGCTCTGGGGCCAACGTCCTGACTTTC. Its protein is CSVYDSSGANVLTF.

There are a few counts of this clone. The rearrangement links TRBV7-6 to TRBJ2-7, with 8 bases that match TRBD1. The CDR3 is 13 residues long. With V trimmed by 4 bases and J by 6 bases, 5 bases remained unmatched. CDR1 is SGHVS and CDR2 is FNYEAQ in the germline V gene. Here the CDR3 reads CASSSWTGSEQYF. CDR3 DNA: TGTGCCAGCAGCTCCTGGACAGGGTCCGAGCAGTACTTC.

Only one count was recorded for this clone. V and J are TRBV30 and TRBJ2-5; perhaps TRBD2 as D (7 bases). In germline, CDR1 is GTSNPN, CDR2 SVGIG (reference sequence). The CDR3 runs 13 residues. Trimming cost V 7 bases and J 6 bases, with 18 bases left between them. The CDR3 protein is CAFSGEGLKTQYF. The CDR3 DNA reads TGTGCCTTCTCAGGGGAGGGCCTAAAGACCCAGTACTTC.

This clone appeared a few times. The CDR3 sequence: CASSHATGGVHNQPQHF. CDR3 sequence (DNA): TGCGCCAGCAGCCACGCGACTGGCGGGGTCCACAATCAGCCCCAGCATTTT. V and J are TRBV4-1 and TRBJ1-5; D is uncertain. The ends were cut back, 3 bases at V and 3 bases at J, with 18 bases in the middle. This CDR3 is built from 17 residues. Germline CDR1 MGHRA, CDR2 YSYEKL.

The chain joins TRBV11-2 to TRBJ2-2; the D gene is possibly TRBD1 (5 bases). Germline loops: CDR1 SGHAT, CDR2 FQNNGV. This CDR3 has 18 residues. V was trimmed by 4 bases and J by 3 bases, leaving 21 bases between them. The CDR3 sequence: CASSSLLRASVYTGELFF. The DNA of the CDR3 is TGTGCCAGCAGCTCGTTACTCAGGGCCAGCGTTTACACCGGGGAGCTGTTTTTT.

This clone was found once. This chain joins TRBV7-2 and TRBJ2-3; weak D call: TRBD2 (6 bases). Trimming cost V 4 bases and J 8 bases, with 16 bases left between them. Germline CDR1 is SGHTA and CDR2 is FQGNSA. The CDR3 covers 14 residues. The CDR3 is CASSSREPRCTQYF. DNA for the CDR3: TGTGCCAGCAGCTCCCGGGAGCCACGGTGTACGCAGTATTTT. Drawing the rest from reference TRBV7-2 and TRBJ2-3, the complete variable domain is GAGVSQSPSNKVTEKGKDVELRCDPISGHTALYWYRQSLGQGLEFLIYFQGNSAPDKSGLPSDRFSAERTGGSVSTLTIQRTQQEDSAVYLCASSSREPRCTQYFGPGTRLTVL.

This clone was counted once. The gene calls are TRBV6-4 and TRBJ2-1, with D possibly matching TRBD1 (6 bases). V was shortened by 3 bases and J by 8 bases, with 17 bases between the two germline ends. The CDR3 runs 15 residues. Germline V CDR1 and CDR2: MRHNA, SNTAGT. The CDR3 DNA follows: TGTGCCAGCAGTGAGATTCTCAAGGGGGTCGATGAGCAGTTCTTC. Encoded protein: CASSEILKGVDEQFF.

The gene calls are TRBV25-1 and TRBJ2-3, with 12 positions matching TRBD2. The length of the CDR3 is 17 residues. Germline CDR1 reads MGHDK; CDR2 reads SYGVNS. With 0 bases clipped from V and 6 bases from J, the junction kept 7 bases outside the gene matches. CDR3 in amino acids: CASSEYFLAGGPDTQYF. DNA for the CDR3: TGTGCCAGCAGTGAATATTTTCTAGCGGGAGGGCCGGATACGCAGTATTTT. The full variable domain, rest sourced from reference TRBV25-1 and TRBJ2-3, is EADIYQTPRYLVIGTGKKITLECSQTMGHDKMYWYQQDPGMELHLIHYSYGVNSTEKGDLSSESTVSRIRTEHFPLTLESARPSHTSQYLCASSEYFLAGGPDTQYFGPGTRLTVL.

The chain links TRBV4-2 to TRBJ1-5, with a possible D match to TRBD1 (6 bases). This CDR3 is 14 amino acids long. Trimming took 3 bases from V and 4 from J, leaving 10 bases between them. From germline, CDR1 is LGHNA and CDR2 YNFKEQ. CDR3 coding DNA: TGTGCCAGCAGCCAGGAGGACAGAAATCAGCCCCAGCATTTT. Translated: CASSQEDRNQPQHF.

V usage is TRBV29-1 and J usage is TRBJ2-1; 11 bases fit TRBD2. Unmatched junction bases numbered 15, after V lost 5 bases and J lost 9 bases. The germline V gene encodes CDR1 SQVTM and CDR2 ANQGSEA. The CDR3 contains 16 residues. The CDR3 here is CSVFSRLAGGVSEQFF. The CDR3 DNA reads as TGCAGCGTTTTTTCCCGGCTAGCGGGAGGAGTGAGTGAGCAGTTCTTC.

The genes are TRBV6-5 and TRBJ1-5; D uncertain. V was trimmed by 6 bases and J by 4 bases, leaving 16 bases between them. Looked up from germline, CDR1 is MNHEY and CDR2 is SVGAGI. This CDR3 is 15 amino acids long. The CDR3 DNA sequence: TGTGCCAGCAGCCGCCACCTCGACTGGAATCAGCCCCAGCATTTT. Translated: CASSRHLDWNQPQHF.

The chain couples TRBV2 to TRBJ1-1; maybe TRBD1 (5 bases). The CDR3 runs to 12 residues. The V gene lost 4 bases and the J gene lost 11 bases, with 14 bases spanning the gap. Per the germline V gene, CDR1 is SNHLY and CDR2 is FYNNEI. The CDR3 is CASSVGGNFAFF. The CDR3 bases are TGTGCCAGCAGTGTGGGGGGTAACTTTGCTTTCTTT.

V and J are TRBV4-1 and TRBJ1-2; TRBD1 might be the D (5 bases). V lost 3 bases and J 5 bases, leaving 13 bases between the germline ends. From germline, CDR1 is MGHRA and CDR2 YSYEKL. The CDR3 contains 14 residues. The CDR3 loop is CASSHPDRSYGYTF. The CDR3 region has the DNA TGCGCCAGCAGCCATCCAGACAGAAGTTATGGCTACACCTTC.

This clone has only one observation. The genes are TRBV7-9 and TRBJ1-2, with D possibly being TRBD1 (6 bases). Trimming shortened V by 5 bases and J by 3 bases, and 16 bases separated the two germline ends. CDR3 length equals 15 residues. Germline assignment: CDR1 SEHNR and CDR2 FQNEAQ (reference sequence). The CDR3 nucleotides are TGTGCCAGCAGCCTCATCACAGGGTTGGACTATGGCTACACCTTC. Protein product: CASSLITGLDYGYTF.

Here the CDR3 reads CASEGGVPDTQYF. Here the CDR3 DNA reads TGCGCCTCCGAAGGCGGGGTCCCAGATACGCAGTATTTT. This chain uses TRBV5-1 with TRBJ2-3; D may be TRBD2 (6 bases). Germline CDR1 reads SGHRS; CDR2 reads YFSETQ. CDR3 length equals 13 residues. The V end lost 10 bases, the J end lost 4 bases, and 16 bases lay between the germline ends.

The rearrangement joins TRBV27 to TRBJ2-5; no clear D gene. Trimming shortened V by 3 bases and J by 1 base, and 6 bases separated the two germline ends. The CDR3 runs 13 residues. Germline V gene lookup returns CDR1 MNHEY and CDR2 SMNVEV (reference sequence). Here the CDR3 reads CASSLRLQETQYF. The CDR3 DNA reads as TGTGCCAGCAGTTTGCGCCTCCAAGAGACCCAGTACTTC.

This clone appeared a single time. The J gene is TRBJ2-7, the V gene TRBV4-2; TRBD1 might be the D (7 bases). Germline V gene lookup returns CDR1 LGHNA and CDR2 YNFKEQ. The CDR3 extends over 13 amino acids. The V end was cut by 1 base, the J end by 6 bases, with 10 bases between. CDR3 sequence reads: CASSQGGDSEQYF. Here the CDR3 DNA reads TGTGCCAGCAGCCAAGGCGGGGACAGCGAGCAGTACTTC.

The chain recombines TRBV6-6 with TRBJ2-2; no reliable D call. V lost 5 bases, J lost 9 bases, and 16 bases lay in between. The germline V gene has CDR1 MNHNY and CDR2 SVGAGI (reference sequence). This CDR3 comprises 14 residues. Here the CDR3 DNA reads TGTGCCAGCAGTCTACGAAACGGTCCCCGGGAGCTGTTTTTT. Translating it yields CASSLRNGPRELFF.

CDR3 DNA sequence: TGTGCCAGCAGCTTGGCGGTCAGGTCCTACGAGCAGTACTTC. It codes for CASSLAVRSYEQYF. J is TRBJ2-7 and V is TRBV5-6; D not certain. The CDR3 sequence is 14 residues long. The germline V and J ends were trimmed by 0 bases and 1 base, with 8 bases remaining between them. Germline loops: CDR1 SGHDT, CDR2 YYEEEE.

CDR3: CASSQDRRGQGYEQYF. The CDR3 coding sequence is TGTGCCAGCAGCCAAGATCGGAGGGGTCAGGGCTACGAGCAGTACTTC. The chain employs TRBV14 and TRBJ2-7; D may be TRBD2 (6 bases). This CDR3 region has 16 residues. V dropped 0 bases and J dropped 3 bases, with 15 bases sitting between them. The germline CDR1 and CDR2 sequences are SGHDN and FVKESK.